Following are 7 T cell receptor beta chains from one sample sequenced in a study of CD8 T cells in Susac syndrome (dated by TCRdb to about 2019). The library came from the immunoSEQ multiplex PCR assay. RNA was extracted using the RNeasy kit, and roughly 0.45 to 1 microgram was reverse transcribed with random hexamers. The public reads were reprocessed in TCRdb via fastp at Q25 and MiXCR, keeping in-frame beta chains. Under each unique CDR3 protein, matching rows form one entry showing the most common genes and DNA. This sample holds about 200,000 distinct CDR3 sequences; over 85% were observed only once. The ten largest make up approximately 0.094% of the sample. The sequenced sample was CD4+ T cells from PBMCs. These receptors were obtained from a human donor in good health.

CDR3 sequence (DNA): TGTGCCAGCAGCTTGACAGGGGGTATATTGAATGAGCAGTTCTTC. This codes for CASSLTGGILNEQFF. The J gene is TRBJ2-1, the V gene TRBV11-3; the match to TRBD1 covers 9 bases. J was trimmed by 7 bases and V by 3 bases; bases with no gene match: 7. CDR1 and CDR2 (germline): SGHNT, YENEEA. The CDR3 sequence is 15 residues long.

The genes are TRBV3-1 and TRBJ2-3; 7 positions match TRBD2. Germline-derived CDR1 and CDR2 are LGHDT and YNNKEL (reference sequence). J was trimmed by 2 bases and V by 3 bases; bases with no gene match: 5. The CDR3 sequence is 15 residues long. The CDR3 sequence is CASSHWREHTDTQYF. For the CDR3, the DNA is TGTGCCAGCAGCCATTGGCGGGAGCACACAGATACGCAGTATTTT.

The chain is built from TRBV20-1 and TRBJ1-5; D is unresolved. Trimming took 7 bases from V and 0 from J, leaving 10 bases between them. The germline CDR1 and CDR2 sequences are DFQATT and SNEGSKA (reference sequence). This CDR3 contains 13 residues. The CDR3 sequence is CSVWVNSNQPQHF. The DNA for the CDR3 is TGCAGTGTCTGGGTCAATAGCAATCAGCCCCAGCATTTT.

The DNA of the CDR3 is TGCGCCAGCAGCTTGAAAGGAAACGAATACGAGCAGTACTTC. Translated, it gives CASSLKGNEYEQYF. The rearrangement uses TRBV5-1 and TRBJ2-7; no definite D call. V was pared by 1 base and J by 4 bases, with 12 bases between. This CDR3 contains 14 residues. Germline CDR1 reads SGHRS; CDR2 reads YFSETQ.

The J gene is TRBJ2-1, the V gene TRBV5-6; TRBD2 matches 7 bases. Germline V gene data show CDR1 as SGHDT and CDR2 as YYEEEE. J lost 5 bases, V lost 3 bases, and 14 bases had no gene match. This CDR3 is built from 17 residues. Written as DNA, the CDR3 is TGTGCCAGCAGCTACTCACCGGGACTAAAGGCGGACAATGAGCAGTTCTTC. Its protein is CASSYSPGLKADNEQFF.

CDR3 protein: CASSFGGVGNQPQHF. The CDR3 DNA follows: TGTGCCAGCAGTTTCGGGGGGGTAGGAAATCAGCCCCAGCATTTT. This chain connects TRBV27 to TRBJ1-5, with D possibly being TRBD1 (5 bases). Trimming took off 3 bases at V and 4 bases at J, with 13 bases between the two ends. The CDR3 totals 15 residues. Germline loops: CDR1 MNHEY, CDR2 SMNVEV (reference sequence).

This sequence joins TRBV28 and TRBJ2-4; D call uncertain. CDR1 and CDR2 (germline): MDHEN, SYDVKM. The CDR3 consists of 14 residues. Trimming took off 5 bases at V and 5 bases at J, with 13 bases between the two ends. This chain's CDR3 is CASSPAVSENIQYF. Written as DNA, the CDR3 is TGTGCCAGCAGTCCCGCGGTGAGCGAAAACATTCAGTACTTC.